This TCR beta chain was captured in a study of blood T cells in healthy people across ages. A second PCR of roughly 7 to 11 cycles used a sample-barcoded 5' primer and a J-beta primer mix. TCRdb reprocessed the 5' RACE reads with MiXCR, giving one entry per CDR3 protein. The sample shows 1.5 million to 2 million distinct CDR3 sequences, roughly 30% of them seen only once. CDR1 is MGHDK, CDR2 SYGVNS, per germline. The CDR3 is 11 amino acids. V lost 4 bases, J lost 8 bases, and 8 bases lay in between. Points from the study as a whole: CMV infection status of these donors was not known.

With respect to this clonotype: The antigen remains undetermined.

This chain uses TRBV25-1 with TRBJ1-2, with a tentative D call TRBD1 (5 bases). The specimen sequenced was blood. This receptor was obtained from a young woman in good health. DNA of the CDR3: TGTGCCAGCAGTGGTTACAGGGGCTACACCTTC. It codes for CASSGYRGYTF.